Detailed here is one T cell receptor (beta chain). Its antigen is undetermined. The junction does not match germline at one end; this may be a read error. This specimen comes from a study of blood T cells in healthy people across ages. General study points: A roughly linear fall in TCR beta diversity per million T cells was seen with increasing age.

A sample-barcoded 5' primer and a J-beta primer mix were used in a second PCR of about 7 to 12 cycles. Tagging of each cDNA molecule was performed by a template-switch adaptor with 12 random nucleotides. TCRdb redid the calling of the 5' RACE reads with MiXCR, one entry per CDR3 protein. The table has under 2,000,000 distinct CDR3 sequences, less than 50% seen once. For every donor, a draw yielded 9.5 to 10 milliliters of peripheral blood. Researchers report isolating at least 7 million PBMCs per sample. The CDR3 contains 17 residues. The germline gives CDR1 SEHNR, CDR2 FQNEAQ (reference sequence). The TCR was taken from a woman in her 40s in good health. Sequenced input: blood. The chain employs TRBV7-9 and TRBJ2-7, with 16 bases that match TRBD2. CDR3 region: CAGSLVGTSGGAYEQYF. In nucleotides, the CDR3 is TGTGCCGGCAGCTTGGTGGGGACTAGCGGGGGGGCCTACGAGCAGTACTTC.